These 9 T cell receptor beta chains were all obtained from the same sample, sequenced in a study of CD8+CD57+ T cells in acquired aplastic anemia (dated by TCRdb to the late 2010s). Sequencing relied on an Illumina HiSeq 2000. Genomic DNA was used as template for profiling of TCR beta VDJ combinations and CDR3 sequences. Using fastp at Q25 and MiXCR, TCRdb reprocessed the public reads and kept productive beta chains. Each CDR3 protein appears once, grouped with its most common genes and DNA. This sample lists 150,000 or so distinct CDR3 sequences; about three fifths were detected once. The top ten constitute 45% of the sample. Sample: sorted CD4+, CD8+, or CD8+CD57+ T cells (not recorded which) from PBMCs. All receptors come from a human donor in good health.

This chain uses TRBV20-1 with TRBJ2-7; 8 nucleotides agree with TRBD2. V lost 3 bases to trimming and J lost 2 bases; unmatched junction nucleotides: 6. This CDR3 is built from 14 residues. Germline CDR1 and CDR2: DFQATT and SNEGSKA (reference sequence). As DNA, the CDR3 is TGCAGTGCTAGTTATACTAGCGGTACCTACGAGCAGTACTTC. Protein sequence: CSASYTSGTYEQYF.

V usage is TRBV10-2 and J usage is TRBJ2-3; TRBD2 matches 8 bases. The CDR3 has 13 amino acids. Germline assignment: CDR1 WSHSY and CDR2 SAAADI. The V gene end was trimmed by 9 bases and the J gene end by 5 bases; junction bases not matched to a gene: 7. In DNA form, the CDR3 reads TGCGCCAGTCACGGGGGGGGCAGAGATACGCAGTATTTT. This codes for CASHGGGRDTQYF.

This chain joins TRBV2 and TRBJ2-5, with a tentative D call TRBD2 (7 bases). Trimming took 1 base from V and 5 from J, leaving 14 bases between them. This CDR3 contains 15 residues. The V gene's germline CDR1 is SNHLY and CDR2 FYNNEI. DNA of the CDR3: TGTGCCAGCAGTGAAGATTTGGGGGGGGCGGAGACCCAGTACTTC. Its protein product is CASSEDLGGAETQYF.

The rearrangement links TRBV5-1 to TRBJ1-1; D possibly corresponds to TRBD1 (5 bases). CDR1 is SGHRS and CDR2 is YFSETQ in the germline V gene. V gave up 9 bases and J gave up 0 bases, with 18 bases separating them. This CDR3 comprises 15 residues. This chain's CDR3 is CATAMEGRMNTEAFF. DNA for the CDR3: TGCGCCACCGCGATGGAGGGACGCATGAACACTGAAGCTTTCTTT.

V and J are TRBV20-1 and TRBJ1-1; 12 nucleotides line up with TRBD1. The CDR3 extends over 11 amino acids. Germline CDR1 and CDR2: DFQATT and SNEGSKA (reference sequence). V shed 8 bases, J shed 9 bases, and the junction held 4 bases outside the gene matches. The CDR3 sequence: CSSRDRGQAFF. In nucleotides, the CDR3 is TGCAGTAGCCGGGACAGGGGGCAAGCTTTCTTT.

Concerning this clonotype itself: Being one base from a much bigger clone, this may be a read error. The CDR3 nucleotides are TGTGCCAGCGGTGCCCCCCAGGGGGCTTACGAGCAGTACTTC. This gives the protein CASGAPQGAYEQYF. The V gene is TRBV6-2 or TRBV6-3, the J gene TRBJ2-7; TRBD1 aligns across 8 bases. Germline CDR1 MNHEY, CDR2 SVGEGT. The trim removed 8 bases at V and 4 bases at J, leaving 10 bases unmatched. The CDR3 has 14 amino acids.

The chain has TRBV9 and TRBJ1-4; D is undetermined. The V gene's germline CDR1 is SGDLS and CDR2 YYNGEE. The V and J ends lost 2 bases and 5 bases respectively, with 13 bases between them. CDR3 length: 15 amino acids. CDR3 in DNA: TGTGCCAGCAGCGTGGATCAACAGAGGAATGAAAAACTGTTTTTT. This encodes CASSVDQQRNEKLFF.

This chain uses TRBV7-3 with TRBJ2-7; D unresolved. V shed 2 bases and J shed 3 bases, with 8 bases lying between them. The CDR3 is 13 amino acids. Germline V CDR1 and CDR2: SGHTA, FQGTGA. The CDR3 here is CASSLGPNYEQYF. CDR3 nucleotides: TGTGCCAGCAGCTTAGGACCGAACTACGAGCAGTACTTC.

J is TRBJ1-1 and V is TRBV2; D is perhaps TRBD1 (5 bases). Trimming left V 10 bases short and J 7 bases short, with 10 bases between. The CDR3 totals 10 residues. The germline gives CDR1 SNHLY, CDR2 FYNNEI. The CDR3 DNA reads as TGTGCCAAAGACAGCTTTGAAGCTTTCTTT. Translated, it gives CAKDSFEAFF.